The next 21 T cell receptor beta chains were all read from a single sample in a study of neurological immune-mediated disorders. TCRdb passed the 5' RACE reads through MiXCR, listing each CDR3 protein once. The sample includes some 49,000 distinct CDR3 sequences, 10% of them seen just once. Described time point: longitudinal time-point 1 (baseline). Input material: PBMCs. These receptors originate from a woman in her thirties or forties in good health.

This clonotype was counted many times. The chain joins TRBV27 to TRBJ2-2; D unresolved. Trimming pared 8 bases from V and 7 bases from J, leaving 8 bases between. The CDR3 is 11 amino acids. CDR1 is MNHEY and CDR2 is SMNVEV in the germline V gene (reference sequence). Written as DNA, the CDR3 is TGTGCCAGCCAAGAGAACGGGGAGCTGTTTTTT. It is translated as CASQENGELFF.

The table lists this clonotype with many counts. The rearrangement uses TRBV25-1 and TRBJ2-1, with D tentatively TRBD2 (5 bases). This CDR3 region has 15 residues. The germline V gene has CDR1 MGHDK and CDR2 SYGVNS. V lost 2 bases to trimming and J lost 5 bases, with 13 bases between them. CDR3 amino acids: CASSERGLGNNEQFF. The DNA of the CDR3 is TGTGCCAGCAGTGAAAGAGGACTTGGGAACAATGAGCAGTTCTTC.

This clonotype was observed many times. The gene calls are TRBV24-1 and TRBJ1-1; D may be TRBD1 (6 bases). The CDR3 consists of 13 residues. V lost 8 bases to trimming and J lost 6 bases, with 15 bases between them. Germline values: CDR1 KGHDR, CDR2 SFDVKD. CDR3 protein: CATKGGEIAEAFF. The DNA of the CDR3 is TGTGCCACCAAGGGGGGAGAGATCGCTGAAGCTTTCTTT.

This clonotype was seen more than once but under ten times. V gene TRBV6-5 combines with J gene TRBJ2-2, with a possible D match to TRBD1 (6 bases). Deletions cut 6 bases from V and 7 bases from J, with 12 bases between. In germline, CDR1 is MNHEY, CDR2 SVGAGI. The CDR3 loop spans 13 amino acids. The CDR3 sequence: CASSAGEIGELFF. The CDR3 DNA follows: TGTGCCAGCAGCGCAGGGGAAATCGGGGAGCTGTTTTTT.

This clonotype was seen many times. The chain recombines TRBV20-1 with TRBJ1-3; D is undetermined. This CDR3 is 13 amino acids long. V was cut by 0 bases and J by 0 bases, with 3 bases left in between. Germline V gene sequence: CDR1 DFQATT, CDR2 SNEGSKA (reference sequence). The CDR3 is CSAREGSGNTIYF. The CDR3 region has the DNA TGCAGTGCTAGAGAAGGCTCTGGAAACACCATATATTTT.

This clonotype was observed a few times. J is TRBJ2-7 and V is TRBV20-1, with 7 bases that match TRBD1. Germline lookup yields CDR1 DFQATT and CDR2 SNEGSKA (reference sequence). The V and J ends lost 6 bases and 6 bases, in that order; junction bases with no gene match: 14. There are 14 residues in the CDR3. CDR3 nucleotides: TGCAGTGCCCCCCTTGCCGGACAGGCGTTCGAGCAGTACTTC. Its translation is CSAPLAGQAFEQYF.

V is TRBV20-1 and J is TRBJ2-3; D unresolved. The V end was cut by 6 bases, the J end by 2 bases, with 15 bases between. Per germline, CDR1 DFQATT and CDR2 SNEGSKA (reference sequence). The CDR3 runs 14 residues. CDR3: CSAHRSLPTDTQYF. DNA of the CDR3: TGCAGTGCCCATCGGTCTCTACCCACAGATACGCAGTATTTT.

This clonotype was counted ten times or more. This sequence joins TRBV4-1 and TRBJ1-6; D is unclear. V was cut by 4 bases and J by 1 base, with 17 bases left in between. The CDR3 contains 18 residues. Germline V gene lookup returns CDR1 MGHRA and CDR2 YSYEKL. As DNA, the CDR3 is TGCGCCAGCAGCCCAGGTATGGTGACGGGATCCTATAATTCACCCCTCCACTTT. As protein: CASSPGMVTGSYNSPLHF.

In this sample, this clonotype turned up many times. The chain uses TRBV9 and TRBJ2-5, with 7 bases matching TRBD1. Germline CDR1 and CDR2: SGDLS and YYNGEE. Trimming removed 3 bases from V and 1 base from J; junction bases left unmatched: 12. This CDR3 region has 17 residues. The CDR3: CASSAIRDSGPQETQYF. CDR3 sequence (DNA): TGTGCCAGCAGCGCGATCCGGGACAGCGGCCCCCAAGAGACCCAGTACTTC.

The count of this clonotype is one. A much larger clonotype is one base distant, so this may be a read error. The chain combines TRBV5-1 with TRBJ2-1; 11 positions match TRBD2. Germline V gene data show CDR1 as SGHRS and CDR2 as YFSETQ. Losses at the gene ends were 1 base for V and 4 bases for J; bases not matched to a gene: 7. This CDR3 is built from 17 residues. DNA for the CDR3: TGCGCCAGCAGCTTGTGGTCGTGGACTAGCGGGTACAATGAGCAGTTCTTC. It encodes CASSLWSWTSGYNEQFF.

At least ten counts were recorded for this clonotype. The chain has TRBV29-1 and TRBJ2-3, with D perhaps TRBD2 (6 bases). The length of the CDR3 is 13 residues. The V end was cut by 4 bases, the J end by 0 bases, with 8 bases between. The germline V gene encodes CDR1 SQVTM and CDR2 ANQGSEA. The CDR3 loop reads CSVAGGSTDTQYF. The CDR3 DNA is TGCAGCGTTGCCGGGGGAAGCACAGATACGCAGTATTTT.

This clonotype was counted between two and nine times. The chain uses TRBV7-2 and TRBJ2-5; TRBD2 agrees at 7 bases. This CDR3 comprises 14 residues. CDR1 is SGHTA and CDR2 is FQGNSA in the germline V gene. V trimming: 2 bases; J trimming: 3 bases; junction bases outside the gene matches: 3. CDR3 sequence reads: CASSLSSGEETQYF. CDR3 nucleotides: TGTGCCAGCAGCTTAAGCAGCGGGGAAGAGACCCAGTACTTC.

This clonotype was seen many times. V and J are TRBV5-1 and TRBJ2-7; D perhaps matches TRBD1 (5 bases). CDR3 length equals 13 residues. V was pared by 0 bases and J by 3 bases, with 7 bases between. Germline lookup yields CDR1 SGHRS and CDR2 YFSETQ. The CDR3 loop reads CASSLDDSYEQYF. Written as DNA, the CDR3 is TGCGCCAGCAGCTTGGACGACAGCTACGAGCAGTACTTC.

This clonotype was seen only a few times. The chain carries TRBV25-1 and TRBJ2-5; tentatively, D is TRBD2 (5 bases). This CDR3 spans 16 amino acids. In germline, CDR1 is MGHDK, CDR2 SYGVNS. The germline V and J ends were trimmed by 0 bases and 5 bases, with 16 bases remaining between them. In DNA, the CDR3 is TGTGCCAGCAGTGAATATCCAGGCGCCAGGAGGGAGACCCAGTACTTC. The encoded protein is CASSEYPGARRETQYF. The complete variable domain, with remaining parts taken from reference TRBV25-1 and TRBJ2-5, reads EADIYQTPRYLVIGTGKKITLECSQTMGHDKMYWYQQDPGMELHLIHYSYGVNSTEKGDLSSESTVSRIRTEHFPLTLESARPSHTSQYLCASSEYPGARRETQYFGPGTRLLVL.

In this sample, this clonotype turned up many times. The chain has TRBV7-8 and TRBJ2-7, with D possibly being TRBD2 (6 bases). Per germline, CDR1 SGHVS and CDR2 FQNEAQ. V was shortened by 4 bases and J by 5 bases, with 21 bases between the two germline ends. The CDR3 loop spans 16 amino acids. Here the CDR3 DNA reads TGTGCCAGCAGCTCCAGGGAGGTTGGAGGGTCAGACGAGCAGTACTTC. Translating it yields CASSSREVGGSDEQYF. Combining the CDR3 with reference TRBV7-8 and TRBJ2-7 gives the whole variable domain GAGVSQSPRYKVAKRGQDVALRCDPISGHVSLFWYQQALGQGPEFLTYFQNEAQLDKSGLPSDRFFAERPEGSVSTLKIQRTQQEDSAVYLCASSSREVGGSDEQYFGPGTRLTVT.

This clonotype has more than one count but fewer than ten. The genes are TRBV20-1 and TRBJ2-3; 13 bases are shared with TRBD2. The J segment lost 3 bases and the V segment lost 3 bases, leaving 3 bases of the junction unmatched. The CDR3 length is 15 residues. Looked up from germline, CDR1 is DFQATT and CDR2 is SNEGSKA (reference sequence). CDR3 amino acids: CSASKTSGGTDTQYF. CDR3 nucleotides: TGCAGTGCTAGCAAGACTAGCGGGGGGACAGATACGCAGTATTTT.

Ten or more counts support this clonotype. J is TRBJ1-1 and V is TRBV10-3; TRBD1 matches at 9 bases. The V gene's germline CDR1 is ENHRY and CDR2 SYGVKD. The CDR3 length is 15 residues. After removal of 2 bases from V and 7 bases from J, the junction contained 8 bases not matched to a gene. The CDR3 loop is CAISEPDRGPGEAFF. The DNA of the CDR3 is TGTGCCATCAGTGAGCCGGACAGGGGTCCCGGTGAAGCTTTCTTT.

This clonotype was counted at least ten times. The chain joins TRBV27 to TRBJ1-1; no definite D call. Trimming removed 0 bases at V and 4 bases at J, with 9 bases between. Germline CDR1 MNHEY, CDR2 SMNVEV (reference sequence). The CDR3 has 14 amino acids. The CDR3 region has the DNA TGTGCCAGCAGTTTATCTCCAAGGGCCACTGAAGCTTTCTTT. It specifies CASSLSPRATEAFF.

This clonotype was found many times. The chain couples TRBV20-1 to TRBJ2-4; 16 bases are shared with TRBD2. CDR3 length: 17 amino acids. CDR1 and CDR2 from the germline V gene are DFQATT and SNEGSKA (reference sequence). The V segment lost 6 bases and the J segment 1 base; nucleotides outside the gene matches: 6. The CDR3 nucleotides read TGCAGTGCGTATGGGACTAGCGGGGGGGCGGCCAAAAACATTCAGTACTTC. Protein: CSAYGTSGGAAKNIQYF.

Concerning this clonotype: A single base separates this from a much larger clone, so it may be a read error. V is TRBV10-3 and J is TRBJ2-7; a weak D match, TRBD1 (5 bases). CDR1 ENHRY and CDR2 SYGVKD come from the germline V gene. This CDR3 has 14 residues. V was trimmed by 3 bases and J by 3 bases, leaving 12 bases between them. CDR3 loop: CAISEHTRGYEQYF. CDR3 coding DNA: TGTGCCATCAGTGAACACACAAGGGGCTACGAGCAGTACTTC.

In this sample, this clonotype turned up a few times. CDR3 protein: CASSYSMGGQYF. CDR3 DNA: TGTGCCAGCAGTTACTCGATGGGGGGCCAGTACTTC. This sequence joins TRBV6-2 or TRBV6-3 and TRBJ2-5, with D possibly TRBD2 on 6 matching bases. The CDR3 has 12 residues. CDR1 is MNHEY and CDR2 is SVGEGT in the germline V gene. V lost 0 bases to trimming and J lost 10 bases, with 9 bases between them.